This T cell receptor beta chain stems from a study of beta chain features in type 1 diabetes. General study points: TCRB CDR3s from Type 1 diabetes patients were moderately but significantly shorter in all four CD4+ subsets. Cells that show high TCR expression could be over-represented by cDNA sequencing.

About this clone: Antigen specificity is unknown.

The CDR3 spans 15 residues. The V gene's germline CDR1 is LGHNA and CDR2 YNFKEQ. V was shortened by 0 bases and J by 1 base, with 9 bases between the two germline ends. One heparinised draw, averaging about 116 mL, was taken per donor. Populations isolated by sorting all had purity greater than 95%. The sequenced template was cDNA made from the entire isolated RNA. TCRdb keeps only in-frame clones here, not all; method: immunoSEQ multiplex PCR. The repertoire has 400,000 or so clones, 9.5% to 10% of them found once; the top ten carry 0.45% to 0.65%. This clonotype was sampled from a man aged 25-45 years with type 1 diabetes. J is TRBJ2-5 and V is TRBV4-2; D gene ambiguous. The source material was central memory CD4+ T cells from blood. CDR3 in amino acids: CASSQDRRIQETQYF. CDR3 DNA: TGTGCCAGCAGCCAAGATCGGCGAATCCAAGAGACCCAGTACTTC.